Below, 20 T cell receptor beta chains from the same sample are listed, as sequenced in a study of blood T cells in healthy people across ages. Using a J-beta primer mix together with a sample-barcoded 5' primer, a second PCR was run for roughly 7 to 11 cycles. TCRdb itself ran the 5' RACE reads through MiXCR, one entry per CDR3 protein. The data show approximately 320,000 distinct CDR3 sequences, about 25% seen once. Input material: blood. The receptors stem from a woman between 65 and 79 years old in good health.

This sequence joins TRBV4-2 and TRBJ2-5; D is perhaps TRBD1 or TRBD2 (5 bases each). V gave up 1 base and J gave up 5 bases, with 14 bases separating them. The CDR3 extends over 15 amino acids. CDR1 and CDR2 (germline): LGHNA, YNFKEQ. This chain's CDR3 is CASSQGTGSGETQYF. CDR3 coding DNA: TGTGCCAGCAGCCAAGGAACAGGATCGGGGGAGACCCAGTACTTC.

There are a few counts of this clonotype. The gene calls are TRBV6-1 and TRBJ2-7; 13 bases align to TRBD2. The J call may be in error: the DNA end matches TRBJ2-1 better. The CDR3 spans 18 residues. Germline V gene sequence: CDR1 MNHNS, CDR2 SASEGT. The CDR3 sequence: CASKVTSGRVQVMNEQFF. The DNA of the CDR3 is TGTGCCAGCAAAGTAACTAGCGGGAGGGTTCAGGTTATGAATGAGCAGTTCTTC.

This clonotype showed up just a few times. The chain couples TRBV25-1 to TRBJ1-1; D unclear. V lost 10 bases, J lost 0 bases, and 9 bases lay in between. The germline V gene encodes CDR1 MGHDK and CDR2 SYGVNS. CDR3 length: 12 amino acids. CDR3 sequence reads: CANWTVNTEAFF. The CDR3 nucleotides read TGTGCCAACTGGACGGTGAACACTGAAGCTTTCTTT.

The rearrangement joins TRBV7-6 to TRBJ2-2; 9 positions agree with TRBD2. Germline-derived CDR1 and CDR2 are SGHVS and FNYEAQ. This CDR3 is built from 15 residues. V trimming: 4 bases; J trimming: 6 bases; junction bases outside the gene matches: 6. This CDR3 is CASSSPGLAAGELFF. Here the CDR3 DNA reads TGTGCCAGCAGCTCACCGGGACTAGCTGCCGGGGAGCTGTTTTTT. The full variable domain, with the rest looked up from reference TRBV7-6 and TRBJ2-2, is GAGVSQSPRYKVTKRGQDVALRCDPISGHVSLYWYRQALGQGPEFLTYFNYEAQQDKSGLPNDRFSAERPEGSISTLTIQRTEQRDSAMYRCASSSPGLAAGELFFGEGSRLTVL.

Here the CDR3 reads CSVEGQGGGYTF. The CDR3, as DNA: TGCAGCGTTGAGGGACAGGGCGGTGGCTACACCTTC. The V gene is TRBV29-1, the J gene TRBJ1-2; 9 bases are a match to TRBD1. The CDR3 runs to 12 residues. Germline CDR1 reads SQVTM; CDR2 reads ANQGSEA. V was clipped by 3 bases and J by 7 bases; unmatched bases: 3.

A few counts support this clonotype. The chain carries TRBV28 and TRBJ1-2, with TRBD1 as a possible D gene (6 bases). This CDR3 region has 13 residues. With 8 bases removed from V and 14 bases from J, the gap between germline ends came to 24 bases. Per germline, CDR1 MDHEN and CDR2 SYDVKM. The CDR3 DNA sequence: TGTGCCAGCCGCGCAGGGGTCTATCTAGTTTGGACCTTC. Protein: CASRAGVYLVWTF.

This chain connects TRBV9 to TRBJ1-1; no definite D call. The CDR3 runs 14 residues. Trimming shortened V by 0 bases and J by 6 bases, and 12 bases separated the two germline ends. Germline V gene lookup returns CDR1 SGDLS and CDR2 YYNGEE. The CDR3 protein is CASSVDEPGAEAFF. The CDR3 DNA sequence: TGTGCCAGCAGCGTAGACGAGCCTGGGGCTGAAGCTTTCTTT.

The V and J genes are TRBV20-1 and TRBJ1-5, with D perhaps TRBD1 (5 bases). V gave up 3 bases and J gave up 6 bases, with 15 bases separating them. In germline, CDR1 is DFQATT, CDR2 SNEGSKA (reference sequence). There are 14 residues in the CDR3. CDR3 sequence: CSASTGTETQPQHF. Here the CDR3 DNA reads TGCAGTGCTAGCACCGGGACGGAGACTCAGCCCCAGCATTTT.

The V gene is TRBV12-5, the J gene TRBJ2-7; 8 positions match TRBD2. The J call is doubtful: the DNA matches TRBJ2-1 better. CDR1 is LGHNT, CDR2 FRNRAP, per germline. The CDR3 has 14 residues. DNA of the CDR3: TGTGCTAGTGGTCCCGGGGGGGCGGACAATGAGCAGTTCTTC. The encoded protein is CASGPGGADNEQFF.

The gene calls are TRBV7-2 and TRBJ2-1; 8 bases agree with TRBD1. Looked up from germline, CDR1 is SGHTA and CDR2 is FQGNSA. V lost 4 bases and J lost 7; bases outside the gene matches: 6. CDR3 length: 14 amino acids. The CDR3 region has the DNA TGTGCCAGCAGCTCGAACAGGGGGTTGAATGAGCAGTTCTTC. Translated: CASSSNRGLNEQFF. Combining the CDR3 with reference TRBV7-2 and TRBJ2-1 gives the whole variable domain GAGVSQSPSNKVTEKGKDVELRCDPISGHTALYWYRQSLGQGLEFLIYFQGNSAPDKSGLPSDRFSAERTGGSVSTLTIQRTQQEDSAVYLCASSSNRGLNEQFFGPGTRLTVL.

The rearrangement joins TRBV19 to TRBJ2-4; 8 bases line up with TRBD2. This CDR3 has 17 amino acids. Germline CDR1 reads LNHDA; CDR2 reads SQIVND (reference sequence). Trimming cost V 6 bases and J 1 base; bases outside gene matches: 11. In DNA, the CDR3 is TGTGCCAGTAGCCCCTGGGCTAGCGGGCCTGCCAAAAACATTCAGTACTTC. Its protein product is CASSPWASGPAKNIQYF.

This clonotype was found a few times. This chain connects TRBV5-5 to TRBJ1-3, with TRBD1 matching 9 bases. The CDR3 sequence is 15 residues long. V lost 8 bases and J lost 0; bases outside the gene matches: 6. The V gene's germline CDR1 is SGHKS and CDR2 YYEKEE (reference sequence). The CDR3 sequence: CASRTGDISGNTIYF. The CDR3 DNA sequence: TGTGCCAGTCGGACAGGGGACATCTCTGGAAACACCATATATTTT.

The rearrangement links TRBV14 to TRBJ2-1; D may be TRBD2 (5 bases). The better agreement between TRBJ2-5 and the DNA end casts doubt on the J call. The germline V gene has CDR1 SGHDN and CDR2 FVKESK. This CDR3 region has 13 residues. CDR3 bases: TGTGCCAGCAGCCACCGCCCGGGGGAGACCCAGTACTTC. It encodes CASSHRPGETQYF.

The chain couples TRBV7-2 to TRBJ1-2, with D uncertain. The CDR3 spans 13 residues. Germline assignment: CDR1 SGHTA and CDR2 FQGNSA. V lost 3 bases to trimming and J lost 8 bases, with 13 bases between them. CDR3 sequence reads: CASSFGLTSGYTF. The CDR3 DNA follows: TGTGCCAGCAGCTTTGGACTAACAAGCGGCTACACCTTC.

The chain links TRBV14 to TRBJ1-2; D perhaps matches TRBD1 (5 bases). V was pared by 1 base and J by 3 bases, with 12 bases between. Germline loops: CDR1 SGHDN, CDR2 FVKESK. This CDR3 contains 15 residues. This chain's CDR3 is CASSQVPGVDYGYTF. In DNA form, the CDR3 reads TGTGCCAGCAGCCAAGTCCCGGGGGTGGACTATGGCTACACCTTC.

This chain's CDR3 is CASSLGSGRPNNEQFF. CDR3 DNA: TGCGCCAGCAGCCTCGGTAGCGGGAGACCCAACAATGAGCAGTTCTTC. The rearrangement links TRBV5-1 to TRBJ2-1; 9 positions agree with TRBD2. The CDR3 consists of 16 residues. J was trimmed by 5 bases and V by 4 bases; bases with no gene match: 10. The germline gives CDR1 SGHRS, CDR2 YFSETQ.

V and J are TRBV20-1 and TRBJ2-3; 7 nucleotides match TRBD1. The CDR3 sequence is 15 residues long. The germline gives CDR1 DFQATT, CDR2 SNEGSKA (reference sequence). V trimming: 4 bases; J trimming: 4 bases; junction bases outside the gene matches: 11. The CDR3 DNA sequence: TGCAGTGCTATTGACAGGGCAGGCGGCGCAGATACGCAGTATTTT. Amino acids: CSAIDRAGGADTQYF.

In this sample, this clonotype turned up a few times. This chain connects TRBV25-1 to TRBJ2-5; TRBD2 agrees at 7 bases. This CDR3 has 14 residues. The J segment lost 2 bases and the V segment lost 8 bases, leaving 8 bases of the junction unmatched. Germline-derived CDR1 and CDR2 are MGHDK and SYGVNS. CDR3 sequence reads: CASQGGVKQETQYF. For the CDR3, the DNA is TGTGCCAGCCAGGGAGGGGTCAAACAAGAGACCCAGTACTTC.

There are a few counts of this clonotype. The chain carries TRBV20-1 and TRBJ2-5; D is undetermined. The assigned J gene may be wrong: the sequence end matches TRBJ2-1 better. The CDR3 totals 13 residues. The germline V gene encodes CDR1 DFQATT and CDR2 SNEGSKA (reference sequence). The chain's CDR3 is CSASGSNSNEQFF. CDR3 bases: TGCAGTGCTAGTGGCAGTAACTCCAATGAGCAGTTCTTC.

In this sample, this clonotype turned up a few times. This rearrangement joins TRBV3-1 to TRBJ2-3, with 9 bases lining up with TRBD2. This CDR3 region has 13 residues. CDR1 LGHDT and CDR2 YNNKEL come from the germline V gene (reference sequence). V shed 3 bases, J shed 9 bases, and the junction held 4 bases outside the gene matches. CDR3: CASSQKGLATQYF. The CDR3, as DNA: TGTGCCAGCAGCCAGAAGGGACTAGCAACGCAGTATTTT.